These 14 T cell receptor beta chains were sequenced from one sample in a study of blood T cell repertoires in COVID-19. Repertoires were generated with immunoSEQ multiplex PCR, while TCRdb's copy carries only in-frame clones and drops some. The sample has roughly 90,000 clones; 80% are singletons. Sequencing was performed on peripheral blood. Every receptor here comes from a woman aged 70-85 years with acute or convalescent COVID-19.

The CDR3 sequence: CASNQAGANTEAFF. CDR3 sequence (DNA): TGCGCCAGCAACCAGGCAGGCGCGAACACTGAAGCTTTCTTT. This chain connects TRBV5-1 to TRBJ1-1, with D unclear. CDR3 size: 14 residues. Trimming pared 6 bases from V and 1 base from J, leaving 13 bases between. Per germline, CDR1 SGHRS and CDR2 YFSETQ.

J is TRBJ2-1 and V is TRBV5-1; D is undetermined. There are 14 residues in the CDR3. Germline V gene lookup returns CDR1 SGHRS and CDR2 YFSETQ. The V end was cut by 2 bases, the J end by 7 bases, with 13 bases between. The CDR3 loop reads CASSLAQNLNEQFF. CDR3 DNA sequence: TGCGCCAGCAGCTTAGCACAGAACTTGAATGAGCAGTTCTTC. Full variable domain (missing parts from reference TRBV5-1 and TRBJ2-1): KAGVTQTPRYLIKTRGQQVTLSCSPISGHRSVSWYQQTPGQGLQFLFEYFSETQRNKGNFPGRFSGRQFSNSRSEMNVSTLELGDSALYLCASSLAQNLNEQFFGPGTRLTVL.

V gene TRBV7-8 combines with J gene TRBJ2-5; D may be TRBD2 (6 bases). This CDR3 is 18 amino acids long. V lost 4 bases to trimming and J lost 5 bases, with 26 bases between them. CDR1 is SGHVS and CDR2 is FQNEAQ in the germline V gene. In DNA form, the CDR3 reads TGTGCCAGCAGCTCTCTAGGGGTTCGTCAAGGAGGGTTGGAGACCCAGTACTTC. This translates into CASSSLGVRQGGLETQYF.

The J gene is TRBJ2-6, the V gene TRBV7-2, with 8 bases aligning to TRBD1. The CDR3 contains 19 residues. Germline V gene sequence: CDR1 SGHTA, CDR2 FQGNSA. J gave up 2 bases and V 2 bases, and 11 bases lay outside the gene matches. The CDR3 region is CASSLRGAGGIAGANVLTF. In nucleotides, the CDR3 is TGTGCCAGCAGCTTAAGAGGTGCAGGGGGCATCGCTGGGGCCAACGTCCTGACTTTC.

The rearrangement links TRBV2 to TRBJ1-1, with D perhaps matching TRBD1 (5 bases). Germline V lookup: CDR1 SNHLY, CDR2 FYNNEI. The CDR3 length is 12 residues. Trimming cost V 6 bases and J 3 bases, with 8 bases left between them. The CDR3 loop is CASSQGDTEAFF. CDR3 sequence (DNA): TGTGCCAGCAGCCAAGGGGACACTGAAGCTTTCTTT.

The V and J genes are TRBV7-3 and TRBJ2-1; TRBD2 aligns across 10 bases. The CDR3 consists of 17 residues. Per germline, CDR1 SGHTA and CDR2 FQGTGA. J lost 5 bases, V lost 2 bases, and 9 bases had no gene match. The CDR3 DNA reads as TGTGCCAGCAGCTTACTGCCCATCAGCGGGAGGGACAATGAGCAGTTCTTC. It encodes CASSLLPISGRDNEQFF.

This clone appeared a few times. This chain joins TRBV5-8 and TRBJ2-5, with TRBD2 identical over 11 bases. Per germline, CDR1 SGHTS and CDR2 YDEGEE. The trim removed 4 bases at V and 2 bases at J, leaving 4 bases unmatched. This CDR3 comprises 15 residues. CDR3 amino acids: CASSAGTSGQETQYF. The CDR3 coding sequence is TGTGCCAGCAGCGCAGGGACTAGCGGACAAGAGACCCAGTACTTC.

J is TRBJ1-5 and V is TRBV7-2, with D unclear. The V end was cut by 5 bases, the J end by 3 bases, with 8 bases between. This CDR3 region has 13 residues. From germline, CDR1 is SGHTA and CDR2 FQGNSA. The DNA of the CDR3 is TGTGCCAGCAGCCCTGACTTCAATCAGCCCCAGCATTTT. Translation: CASSPDFNQPQHF. Filled out from reference TRBV7-2 and TRBJ1-5, the complete variable domain reads GAGVSQSPSNKVTEKGKDVELRCDPISGHTALYWYRQSLGQGLEFLIYFQGNSAPDKSGLPSDRFSAERTGGSVSTLTIQRTQQEDSAVYLCASSPDFNQPQHFGDGTRLSIL.

The genes are TRBV19 and TRBJ1-5; TRBD1 matches at 10 bases. V dropped 5 bases and J dropped 5; count of bases not matched to a gene: 6. The CDR3 runs 15 residues. Germline V gene lookup returns CDR1 LNHDA and CDR2 SQIVND (reference sequence). CDR3 loop: CASSPGQGIYQPQHF. CDR3 nucleotide sequence: TGTGCCAGTAGTCCGGGACAGGGGATTTATCAGCCCCAGCATTTT.

This clone was detected a few times. In DNA form, the CDR3 reads TGTGCCAGCAGCCCCGGACTCGGACGAGGGGGAGAGACCCAGTACTTC. Translation gives CASSPGLGRGGETQYF. The V gene is TRBV5-4, the J gene TRBJ2-5; TRBD1 might be the D (6 bases). The CDR3 covers 16 residues. Looked up from germline, CDR1 is SGHNT and CDR2 is YYREEE (reference sequence). V was trimmed by 4 bases and J by 4 bases, leaving 20 bases between them.

The chain uses TRBV3-1 (or the pseudogene TRBV3-2) and TRBJ2-2; 8 nucleotides line up with TRBD2. The V and J ends lost 3 bases and 5 bases, in that order; junction bases with no gene match: 2. CDR1 is LGHDT, CDR2 YNNKEL, per germline (reference sequence). The CDR3 is made up of 14 amino acids. The CDR3 sequence is CASSQGGGTGELFF. The CDR3 DNA is TGTGCCAGCAGCCAGGGCGGGGGGACCGGGGAGCTGTTTTTT.

Only a few counts were recorded for this clone. CDR3: CASSMPEPPRGSRLGELFF. CDR3 coding DNA: TGTGCCAGCAGTATGCCTGAACCACCCAGGGGATCCCGACTCGGGGAGCTGTTTTTT. The chain carries TRBV27 and TRBJ2-2, with D possibly TRBD1 on 6 matching bases. CDR3 size: 19 residues. Germline CDR1 MNHEY, CDR2 SMNVEV (reference sequence). V was cut by 5 bases and J by 7 bases, with 29 bases left in between.

The rearrangement links TRBV30 to TRBJ1-2; weak D call: TRBD1 (6 bases). V was clipped by 1 base and J by 2 bases, with 8 bases between them. Germline V gene lookup returns CDR1 GTSNPN and CDR2 SVGIG (reference sequence). The CDR3 has 13 residues. The DNA of the CDR3 is TGTGCCTGGAGTGGGCAGGGGAACTATGGCTACACCTTC. This sequence encodes CAWSGQGNYGYTF.

The chain carries TRBV5-1 and TRBJ2-7; possible D gene TRBD1, 5 bases. CDR1 is SGHRS and CDR2 is YFSETQ in the germline V gene. V was shortened by 0 bases and J by 4 bases, with 17 bases between the two germline ends. The CDR3 runs to 16 residues. This CDR3 reads CASSLAFDRSIYEQYF. DNA of the CDR3: TGCGCCAGCAGCTTGGCCTTCGACAGATCGATTTACGAGCAGTACTTC. The variable domain in full, completed from reference TRBV5-1 and TRBJ2-7, reads KAGVTQTPRYLIKTRGQQVTLSCSPISGHRSVSWYQQTPGQGLQFLFEYFSETQRNKGNFPGRFSGRQFSNSRSEMNVSTLELGDSALYLCASSLAFDRSIYEQYFGPGTRLTVT.